The T cell receptor (beta chain) under discussion was sequenced for a study of human T cells and chemical hapten exposure. V dropped 8 bases and J dropped 4; count of bases not matched to a gene: 14. Germline CDR1 MNHNY, CDR2 SVGAGI (reference sequence). There are 16 residues in the CDR3. Time point given: pre-sensitization, week 0. Indicated treatment: therapeutic diphenylcyclopropenone sensitization with weekly scalp DPC. As processed by the authors: The number of TCRs in each sample had a median of approximately 93,000 and spanned roughly 23,224 to 750,000. TCRdb reprocessed the RACE reads with MiXCR, giving one entry per CDR3 protein. The V and J calls and clone size come from TCRdb's table, not from the authors' own analysis. The table includes some 110,000 distinct CDR3 sequences, roughly 12% detected once.

The source of this sequence is a woman in her forties or fifties with alopecia areata. Some clones in this sample may be carry-over from other donors' samples. The specimen was whole blood, collected in connection with sensitization to the hapten diphenylcyclopropenone (DPC). The genes are TRBV6-6 and TRBJ1-2; TRBD1 matches 9 bases. This CDR3 reads CASANARTGDFYGYTF. The CDR3 DNA reads as TGTGCCAGCGCGAACGCCCGGACAGGGGATTTCTATGGCTACACCTTC.